What follows are 9 T cell receptor beta chains derived from one specimen sequenced in a study of post-analysis software for immune sequencing data. Regarding the study as a whole: Patients used about 5 TRBV segments, including TRBV5-6, TRBV5-1 and TRBV20-1, more often than controls.

The antigens of these receptors remain unknown. cDNA libraries for TCR beta contained unique molecular identifiers. TCRdb used MiXCR to reprocess the PCR reads, holding one entry per CDR3 protein. This repertoire shows approximately 440,000 distinct CDR3 sequences, around 40% found once; its top ten account for 9% to 13%. The sample was blood. The receptors stem from a girl aged 10 to 17 with multiple sclerosis.

About this clonotype: The junction shows a germline mismatch at one end, possibly a read error. The chain recombines TRBV10-3 with TRBJ2-3; tentatively, D is TRBD1 or TRBD2 (5 bases each). The CDR3 contains 16 residues. The germline V gene encodes CDR1 ENHRY and CDR2 SYGVKD. CDR3 nucleotide sequence: TGTGCCACCAGTGAGTCCCCCGGGGCAGCCACAGATACGCAGTATTTT. Translated, it gives CATSESPGAATDTQYF.

This clonotype was recorded many times. The V call is TRBV20-1, the J call TRBJ2-1; 14 nucleotides line up with TRBD2. Trimming removed 0 bases from V and 9 bases from J; junction bases left unmatched: 7. Germline V lookup: CDR1 DFQATT, CDR2 SNEGSKA (reference sequence). The CDR3 totals 16 residues. In DNA, the CDR3 is TGCAGTGCTAGAGATGGGGGACTAGCGGGAGTAGGTGAGCAGTTCTTC. This translates into CSARDGGLAGVGEQFF.

Only a few counts were recorded for this clonotype. This chain links TRBV6-5 with TRBJ1-2; 8 bases are a match to TRBD1. CDR1 and CDR2 (germline): MNHEY, SVGAGI. Losses at the gene ends were 0 bases for V and 0 bases for J; bases not matched to a gene: 18. The CDR3 has 21 residues. Written as DNA, the CDR3 is TGTGCCAGCAGTTACTCGGGACAGGATCTATTACCGGGCCCTACTAACTATGGCTACACCTTC. It specifies CASSYSGQDLLPGPTNYGYTF.

The chain links TRBV5-6 to TRBJ1-5, with a tentative D call TRBD1 (5 bases). There are 15 residues in the CDR3. In germline, CDR1 is SGHDT, CDR2 YYEEEE. V dropped 6 bases and J dropped 5 bases, with 18 bases sitting between them. Written as DNA, the CDR3 is TGTGCCAGCAACCCAGGGAGGGGAGTAGATCAGCCCCAGCATTTT. Translated, it gives CASNPGRGVDQPQHF.

The DNA of the CDR3 is TGTGCCAGCAGTTTTTCGGGCAGGGGGCATTATGGCTACACCTTC. Translation gives CASSFSGRGHYGYTF. The rearrangement links TRBV12-3 or TRBV12-4 to TRBJ1-2; 8 bases line up with TRBD1. V lost 3 bases and J lost 5; bases outside the gene matches: 8. The CDR3 has 15 residues.

In this sample, this clonotype turned up once. The V call is TRBV29-1, the J call TRBJ2-3; 10 nucleotides line up with TRBD2. V was pared by 5 bases and J by 2 bases, with 13 bases of the junction left unmatched. Germline V gene data show CDR1 as SQVTM and CDR2 as ANQGSEA. This CDR3 is built from 17 residues. The DNA of the CDR3 is TGCAGCGTTTTTACTAGACTAGCGGGCAACCACACAGATACGCAGTATTTT. Translating gives CSVFTRLAGNHTDTQYF.

This clonotype has only one observation. The V call is TRBV6-6, the J call TRBJ2-1; 7 nucleotides match TRBD2. The CDR3 totals 16 residues. Germline lookup yields CDR1 MNHNY and CDR2 SVGAGI (reference sequence). With V trimmed by 5 bases and J by 0 bases, 7 bases remained unmatched. CDR3 protein: CASSVGLLSSYNEQFF. The CDR3 DNA is TGTGCCAGCAGTGTGGGACTACTGAGCTCCTACAATGAGCAGTTCTTC.

This clonotype was picked up a small number of times. CDR3 bases: TGTGCCAGCAGTCCCTCGACTAGCGGGAGGGCAGATACGCAGTATTTT. Protein: CASSPSTSGRADTQYF. This chain uses TRBV2 with TRBJ2-3; the match to TRBD2 covers 14 bases. The CDR3 has 16 residues. V dropped 5 bases and J dropped 4; count of bases not matched to a gene: 5. Germline CDR1 SNHLY, CDR2 FYNNEI.

This clonotype was picked up a small number of times. A much larger clone sits a single nucleotide away, making a read error possible. This sequence joins TRBV7-2 and TRBJ2-3; D unresolved. V was cut by 4 bases and J by 5 bases, with 4 bases left in between. The CDR3 is made up of 11 amino acids. Germline assignment: CDR1 SGHTA and CDR2 FQGNSA. CDR3 sequence (DNA): TGTGCCAGCAGCTCTAAAGATACGCAGTATTTT. Translated, it gives CASSSKDTQYF. The full variable domain, with the rest looked up from reference TRBV7-2 and TRBJ2-3, is GAGVSQSPSNKVTEKGKDVELRCDPISGHTALYWYRQSLGQGLEFLIYFQGNSAPDKSGLPSDRFSAERTGGSVSTLTIQRTQQEDSAVYLCASSSKDTQYFGPGTRLTVL.